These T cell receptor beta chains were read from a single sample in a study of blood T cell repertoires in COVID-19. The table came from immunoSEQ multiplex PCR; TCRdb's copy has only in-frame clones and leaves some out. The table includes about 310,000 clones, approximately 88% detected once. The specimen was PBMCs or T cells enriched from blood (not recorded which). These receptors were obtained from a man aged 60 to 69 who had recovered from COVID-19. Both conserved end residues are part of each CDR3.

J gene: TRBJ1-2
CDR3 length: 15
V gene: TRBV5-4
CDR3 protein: CASSPGTALNYGYTF

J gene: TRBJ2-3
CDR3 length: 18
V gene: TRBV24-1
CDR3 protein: CATSDSAGRLRGTDTQYF

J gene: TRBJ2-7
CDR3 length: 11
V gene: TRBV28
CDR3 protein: CASSLLGQRDF

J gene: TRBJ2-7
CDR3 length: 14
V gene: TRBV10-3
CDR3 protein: CAISGGTGVHEQYF

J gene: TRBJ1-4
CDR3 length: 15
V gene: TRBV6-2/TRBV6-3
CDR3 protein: CASSYSPTGNEKLFF

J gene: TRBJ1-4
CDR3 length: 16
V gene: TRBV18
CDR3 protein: CASSPQTGGENEKLFF

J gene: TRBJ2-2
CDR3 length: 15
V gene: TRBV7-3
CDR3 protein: CASSFAATNTGELFF

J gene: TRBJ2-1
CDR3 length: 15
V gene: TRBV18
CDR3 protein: CASSPLEGSYNEQFF

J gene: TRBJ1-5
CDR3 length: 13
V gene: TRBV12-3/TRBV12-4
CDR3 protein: CASRTGGNQPQHF

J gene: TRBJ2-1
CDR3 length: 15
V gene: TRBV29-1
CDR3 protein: CSVQSGRNSYNEQFF

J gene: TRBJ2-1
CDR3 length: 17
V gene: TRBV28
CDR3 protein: CASSLLWTSGIRDEQFF

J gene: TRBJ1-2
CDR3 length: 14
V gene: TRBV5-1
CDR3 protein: CASSSDSTNYGYTF

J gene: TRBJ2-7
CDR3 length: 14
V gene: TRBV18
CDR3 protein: CASSPGVGYYEQYF

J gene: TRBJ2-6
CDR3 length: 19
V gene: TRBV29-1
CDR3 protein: CSVENGPGTVSSGANVLTF

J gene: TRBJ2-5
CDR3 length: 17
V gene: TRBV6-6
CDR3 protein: CASSPRTSGWMQETQYF

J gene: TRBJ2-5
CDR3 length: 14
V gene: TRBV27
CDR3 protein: CASSLSRRGETQYF

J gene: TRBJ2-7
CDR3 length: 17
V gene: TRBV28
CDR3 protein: CASSLFKWTGESYEQYF

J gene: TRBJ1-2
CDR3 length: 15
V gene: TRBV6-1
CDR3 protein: CASSEVGVLSYGYTF